A selection of T cell receptor beta chains follows, all from one sample in a study of shared clonotypes between healthy human individuals. The assay was immunoSEQ multiplex PCR, and TCRdb's table has in-frame clones only and misses some. Among over a million clones, nearly 99% were seen once, and the ten largest hold approximately 0.44%. Material: naive CD4+ T cells sorted from blood. The source is a man under 40 in good health. Each CDR3 is given with its conserved first and last residue. The D gene is left open where the match is weak. Rows give clone size only sometimes, using once, few, many, or a class for an expanded clone.

V gene: TRBV5-1
J gene: TRBJ2-5
clone size: -
D gene: TRBD1
CDR3 protein: CASSTPGQGRGKTQYF
CDR3 DNA: TGCGCCAGCAGTACACCGGGACAGGGAAGAGGAAAGACCCAGTACTTC

V gene: TRBV7-9
J gene: TRBJ2-5
clone size: -
D gene: -
CDR3 protein: CASTIGVQGYQETQYF
CDR3 DNA: TGTGCCAGCACCATAGGGGTACAGGGATACCAAGAGACCCAGTACTTC

V gene: TRBV5-1
J gene: TRBJ2-3
clone size: -
D gene: -
CDR3 protein: CASSLVPSDTQYF
CDR3 DNA: TGCGCCAGCAGCTTGGTTCCGTCAGATACGCAGTATTTT

V gene: TRBV11-1
J gene: TRBJ2-1
clone size: once
D gene: TRBD1
CDR3 protein: CASSPNRGLYNEQFF
CDR3 DNA: TGTGCCAGCAGCCCGAACAGGGGCCTCTACAATGAGCAGTTCTTC

V gene: TRBV6-6
J gene: TRBJ2-1
clone size: -
D gene: TRBD2
CDR3 protein: CASSSTSGRANEQFF
CDR3 DNA: TGTGCCAGCAGTTCGACTAGCGGGAGGGCCAATGAGCAGTTCTTC

V gene: TRBV5-6
J gene: TRBJ2-3
clone size: -
D gene: -
CDR3 protein: CASSLVLAAGTDTQYF
CDR3 DNA: TGTGCCAGCAGCTTGGTATTAGCGGCGGGTACTGATACGCAGTATTTT

V gene: TRBV12-5
J gene: TRBJ2-1
clone size: -
D gene: -
CDR3 protein: CASGPKGGPQFF
CDR3 DNA: TGTGCTAGTGGTCCAAAGGGTGGGCCGCAGTTCTTC

V gene: TRBV5-1
J gene: TRBJ2-7
clone size: -
D gene: -
CDR3 protein: CASSSSPGGLTSSYEQYF
CDR3 DNA: TGCGCCAGCAGCTCATCACCTGGCGGACTGACGAGCTCCTACGAGCAGTACTTC

V gene: TRBV18
J gene: TRBJ2-7
clone size: -
D gene: -
CDR3 protein: CASSPPTSTYEQYF
CDR3 DNA: TGTGCCAGCTCACCTCCGACAAGTACCTACGAGCAGTACTTC

V gene: TRBV27
J gene: TRBJ2-1
clone size: -
D gene: TRBD2
CDR3 protein: CASTLTSLPSGRQFF
CDR3 DNA: TGTGCCAGCACCCTCACCTCCCTCCCTAGCGGGCGGCAGTTCTTC